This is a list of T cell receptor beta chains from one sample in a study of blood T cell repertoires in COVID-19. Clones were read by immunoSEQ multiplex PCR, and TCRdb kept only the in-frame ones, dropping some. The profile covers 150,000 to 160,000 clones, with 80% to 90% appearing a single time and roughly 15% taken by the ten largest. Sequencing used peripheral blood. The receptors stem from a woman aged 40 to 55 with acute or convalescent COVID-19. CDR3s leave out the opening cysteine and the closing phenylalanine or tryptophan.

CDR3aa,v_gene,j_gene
ASKVGQEVESPLH,TRBV19,TRBJ1-6
ASSPTGFQPQH,TRBV7-9,TRBJ1-5
ASRGQGGHEQY,TRBV28,TRBJ2-7
ASSQGGGQGGGSYEQY,TRBV4-2,TRBJ2-7
ASSPDSSGNTIY,TRBV9,TRBJ1-3
ASSLGQGASVTEAF,TRBV5-1,TRBJ1-1
ASSSGAYNEQF,TRBV12-3/TRBV12-4,TRBJ2-1
ASSESHRNTGELF,TRBV10-1,TRBJ2-2
ASSPLGPYTGNTIY,TRBV14,TRBJ1-3
ASSTNRVYNSPLH,TRBV6-5,TRBJ1-6
ASSERNYGYT,TRBV2,TRBJ1-2
ASSFIGLTSGNTIY,TRBV11-2,TRBJ1-3